Shown below are 20 T cell receptor beta chains from a single sample sequenced in a study of T cell repertoires in aging, cancer and after chemotherapy. Amplification of TCR beta used genomic DNA extracted from peripheral blood. Multiplex touch-down PCR with TRB-A/B primers amplified rearranged V-D-J TRB sequences. In TCRdb, the multiplex PCR reads were re-called with MiXCR into one record per CDR3 protein. Of some 2,000 distinct CDR3 sequences detected, 32% appear once; the ten largest clones hold 10%. Input material: blood. The receptors were gathered from a human donor with a solid tumor.

This clonotype was recorded a few times. This CDR3 reads CSADPGRGTNTEAFF. The CDR3 nucleotides read TGCAGTGCTGACCCAGGGAGGGGTACGAACACTGAAGCTTTCTTT. The chain joins TRBV20-1 to TRBJ1-1, with D possibly matching TRBD1 (5 bases). CDR1 is DFQATT and CDR2 is SNEGSKA in the germline V gene (reference sequence). This CDR3 contains 15 residues. V lost 5 bases, J lost 1 base, and 17 bases lay in between.

This chain uses TRBV6-6 with TRBJ1-1; 7 bases fit TRBD1. This CDR3 has 13 amino acids. V shed 11 bases, J shed 3 bases, and the junction held 9 bases outside the gene matches. The germline V gene encodes CDR1 MNHNY and CDR2 SVGAGI (reference sequence). This CDR3 is CAGNIGGDTEAFF. In DNA, the CDR3 is TGTGCCGGCAACATAGGGGGCGACACTGAAGCTTTCTTT.

The rearrangement uses TRBV6-5 and TRBJ2-4; 7 nucleotides match TRBD1. The CDR3 is 15 amino acids. V gave up 5 bases and J gave up 0 bases; unmatched junction bases: 4. The germline V gene encodes CDR1 MNHEY and CDR2 SVGAGI. The CDR3 loop reads CASSTGVGAKNIQYF. The CDR3 DNA follows: TGTGCCAGCAGTACAGGGGTTGGAGCCAAAAACATTCAGTACTTC.

On this clonotype: A single base separates this from a much larger clone, so it may be a read error. V is TRBV6-5 and J is TRBJ2-5; TRBD2 matches 10 bases. The V gene end was trimmed by 2 bases and the J gene end by 4 bases; junction bases not matched to a gene: 13. CDR3 length equals 18 residues. Germline values: CDR1 MNHEY, CDR2 SVGAGI. The CDR3 coding sequence is TGTGCCAGCAGTTACCGCCCTAGCGGGGGAGTCGGTATAGAGACCCAGTACTTC. Protein product: CASSYRPSGGVGIETQYF.

The rearrangement uses TRBV6-6 and TRBJ1-1; D is unresolved. This CDR3 has 13 residues. From germline, CDR1 is MNHNY and CDR2 SVGAGI (reference sequence). Between the trimmed V and J ends, which lost 7 bases and 0 bases, there was a span of 9 bases. The CDR3 spells CASIDKMNTEAFF. The CDR3 DNA is TGTGCCAGCATCGATAAGATGAACACTGAAGCTTTCTTT.

The chain recombines TRBV5-6 with TRBJ1-1; 7 nucleotides match TRBD1. The CDR3 is 12 residues long. V trimming: 0 bases; J trimming: 11 bases; junction bases outside the gene matches: 4. Germline V gives CDR1 SGHDT, CDR2 YYEEEE. CDR3 nucleotide sequence: TGTGCCAGCAGCTTGGTGACAGGGCCTGCTTTCTTT. Translated: CASSLVTGPAFF.

V usage is TRBV30 and J usage is TRBJ1-1; D gene ambiguous. CDR1 GTSNPN and CDR2 SVGIG come from the germline V gene (reference sequence). Trimming stripped 2 bases from V and 1 base from J, with 8 bases between. The CDR3 is made up of 13 amino acids. The CDR3 loop is CAWSQDSNTEAFF. The CDR3 nucleotides are TGTGCCTGGAGTCAGGATTCGAACACTGAAGCTTTCTTT.

This clonotype is classed as hyperexpanded. The rearrangement uses TRBV7-6 and TRBJ2-7; 8 bases match TRBD1. The CDR3 sequence is 14 residues long. V lost 5 bases and J lost 6; bases outside the gene matches: 9. Germline V CDR1 and CDR2: SGHVS, FNYEAQ. CDR3 region: CASSGAGQGGEQYF. The DNA of the CDR3 is TGTGCCAGCAGCGGAGCAGGACAGGGAGGCGAGCAGTACTTC. Based on the CDR3 plus reference TRBV7-6 and TRBJ2-7, the full variable domain is GAGVSQSPRYKVTKRGQDVALRCDPISGHVSLYWYRQALGQGPEFLTYFNYEAQQDKSGLPNDRFSAERPEGSISTLTIQRTEQRDSAMYRCASSGAGQGGEQYFGPGTRLTVT.

The chain is built from TRBV20-1 and TRBJ2-3; TRBD2 aligns across 12 bases. The CDR3 is 17 amino acids. The J segment lost 7 bases and the V segment lost 1 base, leaving 12 bases of the junction unmatched. Looked up from germline, CDR1 is DFQATT and CDR2 is SNEGSKA (reference sequence). As DNA, the CDR3 is TGCAGTGCTAGAGCCCGGACTAGCGGGAAGACCACTTATACGCAGTATTTT. This sequence encodes CSARARTSGKTTYTQYF.

The V gene is TRBV20-1, the J gene TRBJ1-2; the match to TRBD1 covers 12 bases. CDR1 and CDR2 from the germline V gene are DFQATT and SNEGSKA (reference sequence). The CDR3 loop spans 13 amino acids. Losses at the gene ends were 6 bases for V and 6 bases for J; bases not matched to a gene: 5. The CDR3 DNA follows: TGCAGTGCCAGGGACAGGGGGCTTAATGGCTACACCTTC. Its protein is CSARDRGLNGYTF.

The V and J genes are TRBV4-2 and TRBJ1-1; possibly TRBD1 for D (5 bases). The CDR3 extends over 14 amino acids. V was pared by 3 bases and J by 6 bases, with 14 bases between. Germline values: CDR1 LGHNA, CDR2 YNFKEQ. The CDR3 sequence is CASSHPTVTAEAFF. As DNA, the CDR3 is TGTGCCAGCAGCCACCCGACAGTTACCGCTGAAGCTTTCTTT.

The chain couples TRBV20-1 to TRBJ1-2; a possible D gene is TRBD1 (6 bases). V dropped 0 bases and J dropped 0 bases, with 11 bases sitting between them. The CDR3 loop spans 15 amino acids. The germline V gene has CDR1 DFQATT and CDR2 SNEGSKA (reference sequence). The DNA for the CDR3 is TGCAGTGCTAGAGATCGGACAGAATCTAACTATGGCTACACCTTC. Its protein product is CSARDRTESNYGYTF.

V and J are TRBV28 and TRBJ2-7; 10 bases match TRBD2. The V gene end was trimmed by 3 bases and the J gene end by 12 bases; junction bases not matched to a gene: 11. The CDR3 is 14 residues long. CDR1 and CDR2 (germline): MDHEN, SYDVKM. As DNA, the CDR3 is TGTGCCAGCAGTTTTAATGGGCTAGCGGGAGTTATGTACTTC. Encoded protein: CASSFNGLAGVMYF.

The CDR3 DNA reads as TGTGCCAGCAGCTTCTGGGGGGCTAGCGGGGCTGTTCATACGCAGTATTTT. Translating gives CASSFWGASGAVHTQYF. The genes are TRBV11-2 and TRBJ2-3; 9 bases fit TRBD2. This CDR3 comprises 17 residues. CDR1 and CDR2 from the germline V gene are SGHAT and FQNNGV. The V segment lost 3 bases and the J segment 7 bases; nucleotides outside the gene matches: 14.

This clonotype is medium-sized (0.01 to 0.1%). This sequence joins TRBV6-5 and TRBJ1-4; D is undetermined. There are 15 residues in the CDR3. Germline CDR1 is MNHEY and CDR2 is SVGAGI. Trimming cost V 0 bases and J 8 bases, with 13 bases left between them. The CDR3 region has the DNA TGTGCCAGCAGTTACTCGCGACTAAACCGGGAAAAACTGTTTTTT. Its protein product is CASSYSRLNREKLFF.

This clonotype was detected only a few times. The J gene is TRBJ2-3, the V gene TRBV20-1, with 7 bases that match TRBD2. Germline CDR1 reads DFQATT; CDR2 reads SNEGSKA (reference sequence). The CDR3 consists of 15 residues. The V gene end was trimmed by 4 bases and the J gene end by 2 bases; junction bases not matched to a gene: 9. This CDR3 reads CSATLQRDYTDTQYF. In DNA form, the CDR3 reads TGCAGTGCTACCTTACAGCGGGACTACACAGATACGCAGTATTTT.

This clonotype has only one observation. V is TRBV20-1 and J is TRBJ2-3, with 12 bases lining up with TRBD2. CDR1 is DFQATT and CDR2 is SNEGSKA in the germline V gene (reference sequence). This CDR3 is 17 amino acids long. The V gene end was trimmed by 2 bases and the J gene end by 7 bases; junction bases not matched to a gene: 13. The CDR3 region has the DNA TGCAGTGCTAGATCCCGGACTAGCGGGAAGACCACTTATACGCAGTATTTT. Translation: CSARSRTSGKTTYTQYF.

This clonotype has more than one count but fewer than ten. The chain carries TRBV20-1 and TRBJ1-2, with D perhaps TRBD1 (6 bases). Germline CDR1 and CDR2: DFQATT and SNEGSKA (reference sequence). V lost 3 bases, J lost 4 bases, and 9 bases lay in between. The CDR3 length is 12 residues. CDR3: CSASGQLYGYTF. DNA of the CDR3: TGCAGTGCTAGCGGACAGCTCTATGGCTACACCTTC.

The chain uses TRBV20-1 and TRBJ2-7, with D hard to call. Germline CDR1 DFQATT, CDR2 SNEGSKA (reference sequence). There are 15 residues in the CDR3. Trimming removed 2 bases at V and 5 bases at J, with 19 bases between. CDR3 sequence (DNA): TGCAGTGCTAGACCAGGTGCCAGGCTCGCACACGAGCAGTACTTC. Its translation: CSARPGARLAHEQYF.

This chain joins TRBV7-9 and TRBJ2-5; D may be TRBD1 (5 bases). The CDR3 has 16 residues. The germline CDR1 and CDR2 sequences are SEHNR and FQNEAQ (reference sequence). V was cut by 5 bases and J by 2 bases, with 18 bases left in between. This CDR3 is CASSMRTTPGQETQYF. The CDR3 region has the DNA TGTGCCAGCAGCATGAGGACGACCCCAGGGCAAGAGACCCAGTACTTC.